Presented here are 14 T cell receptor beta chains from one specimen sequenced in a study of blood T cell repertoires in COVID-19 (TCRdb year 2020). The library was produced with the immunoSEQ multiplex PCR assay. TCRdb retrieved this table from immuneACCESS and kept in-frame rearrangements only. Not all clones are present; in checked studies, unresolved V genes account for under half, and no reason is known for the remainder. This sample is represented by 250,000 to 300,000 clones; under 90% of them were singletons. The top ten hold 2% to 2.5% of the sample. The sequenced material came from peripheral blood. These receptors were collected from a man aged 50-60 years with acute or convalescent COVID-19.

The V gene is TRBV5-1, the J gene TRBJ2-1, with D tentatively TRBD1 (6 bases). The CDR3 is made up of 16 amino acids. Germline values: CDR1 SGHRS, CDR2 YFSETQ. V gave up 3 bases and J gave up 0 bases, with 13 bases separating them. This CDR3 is CASSSLGGLSYNEQFF. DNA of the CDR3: TGCGCCAGCAGCTCCCTTGGGGGCCTCTCCTACAATGAGCAGTTCTTC.

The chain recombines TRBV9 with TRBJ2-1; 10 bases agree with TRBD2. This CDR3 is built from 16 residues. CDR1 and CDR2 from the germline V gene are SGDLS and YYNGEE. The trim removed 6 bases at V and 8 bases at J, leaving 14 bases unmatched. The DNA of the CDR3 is TGTGCCAGCACCCTAACCCCCAGCGGGGGGGCTTATGAGCAGTTCTTC. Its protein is CASTLTPSGGAYEQFF.

The CDR3 here is CASSLDPGFTNEQYF. The DNA for the CDR3 is TGTGCCAGCAGCTTAGATCCAGGTTTTACCAACGAGCAGTACTTC. The chain recombines TRBV7-8 with TRBJ2-7; no clear D. The CDR3 runs 15 residues. Trimming took 1 base from V and 5 from J, leaving 15 bases between them. The germline V gene encodes CDR1 SGHVS and CDR2 FQNEAQ. The whole variable domain, remainder taken from reference TRBV7-8 and TRBJ2-7, is GAGVSQSPRYKVAKRGQDVALRCDPISGHVSLFWYQQALGQGPEFLTYFQNEAQLDKSGLPSDRFFAERPEGSVSTLKIQRTQQEDSAVYLCASSLDPGFTNEQYFGPGTRLTVT.

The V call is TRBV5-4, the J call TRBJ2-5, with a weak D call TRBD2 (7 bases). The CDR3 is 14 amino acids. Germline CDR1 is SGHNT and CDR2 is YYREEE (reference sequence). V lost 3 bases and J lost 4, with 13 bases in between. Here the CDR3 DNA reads TGTGCCAGCAGCTGGGGGGGGGCACGAGAGACCCAGTACTTC. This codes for CASSWGGARETQYF. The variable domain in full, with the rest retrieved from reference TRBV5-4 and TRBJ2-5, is ETGVTQSPTHLIKTRGQQVTLRCSSQSGHNTVSWYQQALGQGPQFIFQYYREEENGRGNFPPRFSGLQFPNYSSELNVNALELDDSALYLCASSWGGARETQYFGPGTRLLVL.

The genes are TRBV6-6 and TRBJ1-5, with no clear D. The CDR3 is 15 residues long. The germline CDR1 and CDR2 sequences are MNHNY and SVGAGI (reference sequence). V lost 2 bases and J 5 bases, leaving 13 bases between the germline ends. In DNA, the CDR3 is TGTGCCAGCAGTTACGAGGGAAGCCTCGATCAGCCCCAGCATTTT. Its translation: CASSYEGSLDQPQHF.

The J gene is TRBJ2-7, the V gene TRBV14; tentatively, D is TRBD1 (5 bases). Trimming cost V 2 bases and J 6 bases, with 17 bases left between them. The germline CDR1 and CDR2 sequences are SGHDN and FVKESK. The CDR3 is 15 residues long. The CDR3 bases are TGTGCCAGCAGCCAACGAGTCAGGGCCAAACCCGAGCAGTACTTC. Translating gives CASSQRVRAKPEQYF.

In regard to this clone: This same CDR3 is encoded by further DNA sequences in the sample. Here the CDR3 reads CASSRDRDQPQHF. CDR3 in DNA: TGTGCCAGCAGCCGCGACAGGGATCAGCCCCAGCATTTT. The chain couples TRBV12-3 or TRBV12-4 to TRBJ1-5; 7 bases map to TRBD1. Trimming removed 6 bases from V and 5 bases from J; junction bases left unmatched: 4. This CDR3 comprises 13 residues.

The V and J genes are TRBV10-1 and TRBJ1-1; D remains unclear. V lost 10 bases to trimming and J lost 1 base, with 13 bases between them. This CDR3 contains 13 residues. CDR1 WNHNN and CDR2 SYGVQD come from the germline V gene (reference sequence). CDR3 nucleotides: TGCGCCACCCGGCGGGGAGCGAACACTGAAGCTTTCTTT. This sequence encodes CATRRGANTEAFF.

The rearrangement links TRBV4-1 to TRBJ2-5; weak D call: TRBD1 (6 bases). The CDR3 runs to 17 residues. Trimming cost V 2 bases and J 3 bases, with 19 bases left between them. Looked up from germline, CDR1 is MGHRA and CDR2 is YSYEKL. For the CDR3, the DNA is TGCGCCAGCAGCCAACATTCATCGGCAGGGGCGGAAGAGACCCAGTACTTC. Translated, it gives CASSQHSSAGAEETQYF.

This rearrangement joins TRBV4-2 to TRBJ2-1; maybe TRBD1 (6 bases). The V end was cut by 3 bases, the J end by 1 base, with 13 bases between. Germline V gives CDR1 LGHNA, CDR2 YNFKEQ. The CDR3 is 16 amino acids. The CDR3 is CASSQDQGMSYNEQFF. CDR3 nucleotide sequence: TGTGCCAGCAGCCAGGACCAGGGGATGTCCTACAATGAGCAGTTCTTC.

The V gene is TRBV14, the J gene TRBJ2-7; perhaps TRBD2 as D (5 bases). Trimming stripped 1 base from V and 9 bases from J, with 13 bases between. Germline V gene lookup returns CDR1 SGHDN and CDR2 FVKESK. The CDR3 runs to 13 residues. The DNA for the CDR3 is TGTGCCAGCAGCCAAGGTTGGGGAAGCGGGCAGTACTTC. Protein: CASSQGWGSGQYF.

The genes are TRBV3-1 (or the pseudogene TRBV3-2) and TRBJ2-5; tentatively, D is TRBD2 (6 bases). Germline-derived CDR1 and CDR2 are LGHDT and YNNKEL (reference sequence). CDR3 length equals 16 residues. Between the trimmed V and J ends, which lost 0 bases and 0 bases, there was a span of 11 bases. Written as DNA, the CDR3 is TGTGCCAGCAGCCAAGAGGTAGCGGCCTACCAAGAGACCCAGTACTTC. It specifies CASSQEVAAYQETQYF.

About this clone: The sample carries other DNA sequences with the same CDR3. CDR3 DNA sequence: TGTGCCAGCAGTTACGGACAGGGACGCGGCTACACCTTC. Amino acids: CASSYGQGRGYTF. The chain employs TRBV6-5 and TRBJ1-2, with 8 bases fitting TRBD1. The germline gives CDR1 MNHEY, CDR2 SVGAGI. The CDR3 spans 13 residues. V dropped 2 bases and J dropped 8; count of bases not matched to a gene: 4.

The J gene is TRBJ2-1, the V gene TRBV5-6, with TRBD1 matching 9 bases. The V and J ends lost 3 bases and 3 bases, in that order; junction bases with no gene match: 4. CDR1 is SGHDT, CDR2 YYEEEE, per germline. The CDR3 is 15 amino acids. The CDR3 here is CASSWGQGNYNEQFF. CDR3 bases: TGTGCCAGCAGCTGGGGACAGGGAAACTACAATGAGCAGTTCTTC. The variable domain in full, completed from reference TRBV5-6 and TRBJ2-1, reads DAGVTQSPTHLIKTRGQQVTLRCSPKSGHDTVSWYQQALGQGPQFIFQYYEEEERQRGNFPDRFSGHQFPNYSSELNVNALLLGDSALYLCASSWGQGNYNEQFFGPGTRLTVL.